The 13 T cell receptor beta chains below come from one sample, sequenced in a study of T cells in localized non-small cell lung cancer. Generated by immunoSEQ multiplex PCR, the TCRdb table keeps only in-frame clones and is missing some. The data show about 52,000 clones, around 86% seen once. This specimen was peripheral blood, taken before any cancer treatment. These receptors originate from a male donor older than 55 with stage III squamous cell lung carcinoma.

The chain recombines TRBV27 with TRBJ1-4; D not resolved. V was clipped by 6 bases and J by 5 bases, with 16 bases between them. Germline lookup yields CDR1 MNHEY and CDR2 SMNVEV (reference sequence). The CDR3 is 15 amino acids. For the CDR3, the DNA is TGTGCCAGCAGGCTCTTAGGCAGCTCCAATGAAAAACTGTTTTTT. It codes for CASRLLGSSNEKLFF.

V gene TRBV27 combines with J gene TRBJ1-2; D is ambiguous. The CDR3 extends over 13 amino acids. Trimming pared 7 bases from V and 4 bases from J, leaving 13 bases between. CDR1 MNHEY and CDR2 SMNVEV come from the germline V gene (reference sequence). The CDR3 DNA is TGTGCCAGCACCCCGGACGGATTCTATGGCTACACCTTC. This codes for CASTPDGFYGYTF.

The genes are TRBV5-6 and TRBJ2-3; TRBD1 might be the D (5 bases). The CDR3 covers 13 residues. Trimming cost V 2 bases and J 3 bases, with 7 bases left between them. Germline V lookup: CDR1 SGHDT, CDR2 YYEEEE. The chain's CDR3 is CASSFQGTDTQYF. The DNA for the CDR3 is TGTGCCAGCAGCTTCCAGGGAACAGATACGCAGTATTTT.

This clone is categorized as medium-sized (0.01 to 0.1%). The chain links TRBV4-1 to TRBJ1-1; D might be TRBD1 (5 bases). V was trimmed by 4 bases and J by 1 base, leaving 10 bases between them. This CDR3 has 14 residues. Per germline, CDR1 MGHRA and CDR2 YSYEKL. CDR3 sequence: CASSPDIRNTEAFF. CDR3 DNA sequence: TGCGCCAGCAGCCCGGACATCCGGAACACTGAAGCTTTCTTT.

The CDR3 reads CASSLLGRDSGGYTF. As DNA, the CDR3 is TGTGCCAGCAGCTTATTGGGTAGGGATTCAGGCGGCTACACCTTC. The rearrangement uses TRBV7-9 and TRBJ1-2; no definite D call. The V gene's germline CDR1 is SEHNR and CDR2 FQNEAQ (reference sequence). Trimming cost V 2 bases and J 8 bases, with 18 bases left between them. This CDR3 comprises 15 residues.

J is TRBJ2-5 and V is TRBV4-2, with D possibly being TRBD1 or TRBD2 (5 bases each). V was trimmed by 4 bases and J by 5 bases, leaving 20 bases between them. The CDR3 sequence is 16 residues long. From germline, CDR1 is LGHNA and CDR2 YNFKEQ. DNA for the CDR3: TGTGCCAGCAGCCCATTGAGGGGCATTCCTGGGGAGACCCAGTACTTC. Translating it yields CASSPLRGIPGETQYF.

This clone was recorded at least ten times. V and J are TRBV2 and TRBJ2-7; D gene ambiguous. Per the germline V gene, CDR1 is SNHLY and CDR2 is FYNNEI. This CDR3 is built from 13 residues. V was pared by 8 bases and J by 0 bases, with 11 bases between. The CDR3 DNA follows: TGTGCCAGCGGCTTAGACAACTCCTACGAGCAGTACTTC. This sequence encodes CASGLDNSYEQYF.

The chain is built from TRBV9 and TRBJ1-2, with TRBD1 as a possible D gene (5 bases). Germline CDR1 and CDR2: SGDLS and YYNGEE. The CDR3 sequence is 13 residues long. Trimming took off 1 base at V and 3 bases at J, with 7 bases between the two ends. DNA of the CDR3: TGTGCCAGCAGCGTACGAGGGGACTATGGCTACACCTTC. It translates to CASSVRGDYGYTF.

This clone showed up just once. The CDR3 DNA reads as TGCGCCAGCAACCCGGCAACAGGTGGGGAAGAGACCCAGTACTTC. As protein: CASNPATGGEETQYF. V and J are TRBV5-1 and TRBJ2-5, with D tentatively TRBD1 (5 bases). From germline, CDR1 is SGHRS and CDR2 YFSETQ. The CDR3 contains 15 residues. The V end was cut by 6 bases, the J end by 3 bases, with 18 bases between.

The J gene is TRBJ2-7, the V gene TRBV4-1; D is unclear. CDR3 length: 12 amino acids. Germline V CDR1 and CDR2: MGHRA, YSYEKL. Between the trimmed V and J ends, which lost 5 bases and 6 bases, there was a span of 11 bases. The CDR3 loop is CASSGPSGEQYF. CDR3 coding DNA: TGCGCCAGCAGCGGGCCTTCGGGCGAGCAGTACTTC.

This clone was recorded a few times. The V call is TRBV2, the J call TRBJ1-4; a weak D match, TRBD1 (5 bases). Trimming stripped 7 bases from V and 3 bases from J, with 12 bases between. CDR1 is SNHLY and CDR2 is FYNNEI in the germline V gene. There are 14 residues in the CDR3. CDR3 sequence reads: CASNYDRPNEKLFF. The CDR3 DNA reads TGTGCCAGCAACTATGACAGACCTAATGAAAAACTGTTTTTT.

The CDR3 here is CASSSYGAGVLGELFF. For the CDR3, the DNA is TGTGCCAGCAGTTCATACGGGGCGGGAGTCCTAGGGGAGCTGTTTTTT. The gene calls are TRBV27 and TRBJ2-2; 7 bases align to TRBD2. This CDR3 has 16 residues. Per the germline V gene, CDR1 is MNHEY and CDR2 is SMNVEV (reference sequence). Trimming at V came to 4 bases and at J to 8 bases, leaving 13 bases not matched to a gene.

The rearrangement uses TRBV14 and TRBJ2-2; tentative D call: TRBD1 (6 bases). Trimming removed 7 bases from V and 4 bases from J, with 13 bases in between. From germline, CDR1 is SGHDN and CDR2 FVKESK. The CDR3 has 14 residues. CDR3 sequence reads: CASKEQGFTGELFF. The DNA for the CDR3 is TGTGCCAGCAAGGAACAGGGCTTCACCGGGGAGCTGTTTTTT.